This T cell receptor (beta chain) is from a study of shared T cell receptors in the human thymus (TCRdb year 2021). About the investigation overall: The study examined how the human thymus generates shared, self-reactive T-cell receptor alpha chains.

Receptor libraries were prepared by the immunoSEQ multiplex PCR assay. Here the immuneACCESS table is served through TCRdb, limited to in-frame sequences with V and J called. Missing clones are a known gap in these copies; in checked studies unresolved V genes cover under half, and the rest lacks a known reason. Within this sample are about 660,000 clones, with roughly 90% of them counted one time only. Approximately 0.01% of the sample lies in the top ten. Looking up the germline V gene (reference sequence) yields CDR1 LNHNV and CDR2 YYDKDF. The CDR3 has 17 amino acids, counting the end cysteine and phenylalanine. Only CDR3 DNA is held: 51 bases, read in frame from base 1. Germline trimming amounts to 1 base on V and 3 bases on J, with 3 as the count of junction bases outside the gene matches. Remarks on this clone: The clone's antigen remains unknown. Qualities for individual bases were not recorded, and no much larger clone is one base off.

This sample also belongs to another study, concerning human thymus T cells. As described in the second report: In Finland, the donors were immunologically healthy infants who were having open corrective cardiac surgery for congenital heart defects. Thymus tissue was collected as surgical resects that were removed during corrective cardiac surgery. V and J gene segment usage appeared biased in both thymic and peripheral blood repertoires. Highly overlapping thymic TCR repertoires among unrelated individuals were reported in the related research. The study used seven to nine infant thymus samples plus four related peripheral blood samples to characterize TCR alpha and beta repertoires. Donor ages ranging from roughly 7 to 250 days were recorded, and more than five male and a couple of female infants were included in the cohort. Thymocytes were released mechanically from tissue and stored at -70 °C as pellets of roughly 9-31 million cells. A QIAsymphony instrument was used to extract genomic DNA from the frozen cell pellets. Using the immunoSEQ multiplex PCR assay, the TCRB and TCRAD loci were amplified from a standardized quantity of quality-controlled genomic DNA. The amplicons covered the V(D)J region and were long enough to include the CDR3 and to identify the V and J genes. Amplicon sequencing was performed on an Illumina platform through the commercial immunoSEQ service. Primer bias and sequencing errors were corrected as previously described, and TCRAD and TCRB definitions were based on the IMGT database. The repertoires were analysed using immunoSEQ Analyzer 3.0 and VDJTools for basic statistics, V/J segment usage, diversity estimates, rarefaction and pairwise overlap. To estimate diversity, the Chao1, ChaoE, Efron-Thisted, Shannon and inverse Simpson indices were applied, and diversity was also estimated on datasets down-sampled to the smallest sample. Repertoire overlap was assessed by strict matching of CDR3 nucleotide sequence, V gene and J gene, and clustering was done by Jaccard-based multidimensional scaling. Thymus samples yielded on average roughly 800,000 unique TCRB clonotypes, compared with roughly 92,000 from blood samples.

This receptor was obtained from a boy under three years old with a congenital heart defect. Donor details come from another sample of the same person, matched by shared clones. The rearrangement joined TRBV15 to TRBJ2-7; 16 central nucleotides agree with TRBD2. Sample: thymocytes. The DNA sequence is as follows: TGTGCCACCAGCAGAGGGGGGACTAGCGGGAGGGGCTACGAGCAGTACTTC. It translates as CATSRGGTSGRGYEQYF.